One and the same sample provided the 22 T cell receptor beta chains below, sequenced in a study of graft-versus-host responses after intestinal transplantation. Antigens for these TCRs are unknown. Profiled with immunoSEQ multiplex PCR; TCRdb holds only in-frame clones, not every one. Of 50,000 to 60,000 clones in the sample, roughly 91% were seen once. This specimen consisted of unstimulated CD4+ T cells sorted from spleen or lymph node cells, obtained before transplant. These TCRs come from a human donor who was the organ donor for an intestinal transplant.

V usage is TRBV11-2 and J usage is TRBJ1-6; TRBD1 matches 8 bases. Trimming cost V 1 base and J 7 bases; bases outside gene matches: 0. This CDR3 is built from 14 residues. Germline V gene lookup returns CDR1 SGHAT and CDR2 FQNNGV. CDR3 nucleotide sequence: TGTGCCAGCAGCTTAGGGACAGGGAATTCACCCCTCCACTTT. This encodes CASSLGTGNSPLHF.

This rearrangement joins TRBV4-2 to TRBJ2-5; 14 bases align to TRBD2. Looked up from germline, CDR1 is LGHNA and CDR2 is YNFKEQ. This CDR3 is built from 16 residues. The ends lost 4 bases at V and 5 bases at J; junction bases unmatched: 6. DNA of the CDR3: TGTGCCAGCAGCCCCGGACTAGCGGGAGGCGGGGAGACCCAGTACTTC. The encoded protein is CASSPGLAGGGETQYF.

The rearrangement uses TRBV6-6 and TRBJ2-5; possibly TRBD2 for D (5 bases). The CDR3 consists of 13 residues. The germline CDR1 and CDR2 sequences are MNHNY and SVGAGI (reference sequence). The ends were cut back, 8 bases at V and 1 base at J, with 11 bases in the middle. CDR3 sequence (DNA): TGTGCCAGCCGTCACGGGGTCCAAGAGACCCAGTACTTC. This gives the protein CASRHGVQETQYF.

J is TRBJ2-3 and V is TRBV6-1, with D tentatively TRBD2 (6 bases). The V end lost 5 bases, the J end lost 5 bases, and 8 bases lay between the germline ends. There are 12 residues in the CDR3. CDR1 MNHNS and CDR2 SASEGT come from the germline V gene. DNA for the CDR3: TGTGCCAGCAGTACAGCGGGAGATACGCAGTATTTT. Its protein product is CASSTAGDTQYF.

CDR3 protein: CASSLAGVPEQYF. The DNA of the CDR3 is TGTGCCAGCAGCTTGGCGGGGGTCCCCGAGCAGTACTTC. The gene calls are TRBV5-4 and TRBJ2-7; D possibly corresponds to TRBD2 (6 bases). The germline gives CDR1 SGHNT, CDR2 YYREEE (reference sequence). V was trimmed by 0 bases and J by 6 bases, leaving 10 bases between them. This CDR3 comprises 13 residues.

J is TRBJ2-1 and V is TRBV30; D ambiguous. This CDR3 is built from 14 residues. CDR1 and CDR2 (germline): GTSNPN, SVGIG (reference sequence). V was pared by 0 bases and J by 7 bases, with 13 bases between. The DNA of the CDR3 is TGTGCCTGGAGTGTACGACTGTCCCTGAATGAGCAGTTCTTC. Residues: CAWSVRLSLNEQFF. The full variable domain, with the rest looked up from reference TRBV30 and TRBJ2-1, is SQTIHQWPATLVQPVGSPLSLECTVEGTSNPNLYWYRQAAGRGLQLLFYSVGIGQISSEVPQNLSASRPQDRQFILSSKKLLLSDSGFYLCAWSVRLSLNEQFFGPGTRLTVL.

The chain is built from TRBV6-1 and TRBJ2-4; tentative D call: TRBD1 (6 bases). Germline values: CDR1 MNHNS, CDR2 SASEGT. There are 17 residues in the CDR3. The V gene lost 1 base and the J gene lost 6 bases, with 19 bases spanning the gap. DNA for the CDR3: TGTGCCAGCAGTGAAGTGGGCCTATACAGGGTCCGAAACATTCAGTACTTC. Its translation is CASSEVGLYRVRNIQYF.

This chain links TRBV6-5 with TRBJ1-2; no reliable D call. Germline V gene lookup returns CDR1 MNHEY and CDR2 SVGAGI. V lost 2 bases, J lost 3 bases, and 10 bases lay in between. The CDR3 sequence is 14 residues long. This CDR3 reads CASSYKARHYGYTF. As DNA, the CDR3 is TGTGCCAGCAGTTACAAGGCCAGGCACTATGGCTACACCTTC.

The V call is TRBV18, the J call TRBJ2-5; 7 bases align to TRBD2. Germline trimming cut 3 bases from V and 3 bases from J; bases unmatched to any gene: 7. Germline V gives CDR1 KGHSH, CDR2 LQKENI. This CDR3 contains 15 residues. CDR3 in DNA: TGTGCCAGCTCACCTTCCCGTCTAGCGGAAGAGACCCAGTACTTC. Translating it yields CASSPSRLAEETQYF.

V usage is TRBV5-4 and J usage is TRBJ2-2; 9 positions agree with TRBD2. The trim removed 4 bases at V and 5 bases at J, leaving 12 bases unmatched. Per the germline V gene, CDR1 is SGHNT and CDR2 is YYREEE (reference sequence). The CDR3 covers 17 residues. This CDR3 reads CASSPGTSRARTGELFF. In DNA, the CDR3 is TGTGCCAGCAGCCCCGGGACTAGCAGAGCCCGGACCGGGGAGCTGTTTTTT.

V usage is TRBV6-6 and J usage is TRBJ2-3; a possible D gene is TRBD2 (6 bases). V shed 6 bases and J shed 2 bases, with 15 bases lying between them. CDR1 is MNHNY and CDR2 is SVGAGI in the germline V gene (reference sequence). The CDR3 has 15 residues. The CDR3 protein is CASRRLVGDTDTQYF. CDR3 nucleotides: TGTGCCAGCAGGCGACTAGTAGGGGACACAGATACGCAGTATTTT.

This chain joins TRBV7-2 and TRBJ2-3, with D unclear. The CDR3 covers 15 residues. Germline V CDR1 and CDR2: SGHTA, FQGNSA. The germline V and J ends were trimmed by 0 bases and 0 bases, with 7 bases remaining between them. For the CDR3, the DNA is TGTGCCAGCAGCTTAGCAGGACGTAGCACAGATACGCAGTATTTT. This gives the protein CASSLAGRSTDTQYF.

The chain combines TRBV9 with TRBJ2-3; TRBD2 matches at 8 bases. Germline trimming cut 0 bases from V and 4 bases from J; bases unmatched to any gene: 13. This CDR3 is 18 amino acids long. Germline V gene lookup returns CDR1 SGDLS and CDR2 YYNGEE. CDR3 region: CASSVALTGGRIPDTQYF. For the CDR3, the DNA is TGTGCCAGCAGCGTAGCCTTAACTGGCGGGAGGATCCCAGATACGCAGTATTTT.

The J gene is TRBJ2-3, the V gene TRBV6-1, with 7 bases aligning to TRBD1. The CDR3 length is 15 residues. Germline loops: CDR1 MNHNS, CDR2 SASEGT. V shed 4 bases and J 0 bases; nucleotides not matched to a gene: 4. The CDR3 region is CASSAQGYSTDTQYF. The CDR3, as DNA: TGTGCCAGCAGTGCACAGGGGTATAGCACAGATACGCAGTATTTT.

This clone is a singleton in its sample. The chain is built from TRBV28 and TRBJ2-5, with TRBD2 matching 13 bases. This CDR3 region has 17 residues. Looked up from germline, CDR1 is MDHEN and CDR2 is SYDVKM. The V gene end was trimmed by 5 bases and the J gene end by 5 bases; junction bases not matched to a gene: 11. DNA of the CDR3: TGTGCCAGCAGTGAGGGACTAGCGGGAAAGATAACGGAGACCCAGTACTTC. It encodes CASSEGLAGKITETQYF.

In regard to this clone: One end of the junction fails to match germline, which may point to a read error. The V gene is TRBV28, the J gene TRBJ2-3, with D possibly being TRBD1 or TRBD2 (5 bases each). Germline loops: CDR1 MDHEN, CDR2 SYDVKM. This CDR3 has 12 amino acids. CDR3 sequence reads: CASSLIGEGTIF. CDR3 nucleotides: TGTGCCAGCAGTTTAATAGGGGAAGGGACCATCTTT.

The chain employs TRBV23-1 and TRBJ2-3; D may be TRBD1 (5 bases). TRBV23-1 belongs to the ORF category, with a function that is uncertain. This CDR3 is 15 amino acids long. The germline V and J ends were trimmed by 6 bases and 6 bases, with 19 bases remaining between them. The CDR3 spells CASSRVRRALDTQYF. The CDR3 bases are TGCGCCAGCAGCAGGGTCAGGAGAGCATTGGATACGCAGTATTTT.

The genes are TRBV27 and TRBJ2-7; D unclear. The CDR3 has 14 amino acids. Germline CDR1 and CDR2: MNHEY and SMNVEV (reference sequence). Trimming cost V 6 bases and J 3 bases, with 15 bases left between them. CDR3 coding DNA: TGTGCCAGCAGCCTAAAGGGAATCGGCTACGAGCAGTACTTC. This encodes CASSLKGIGYEQYF.

This clone was observed a few times. The genes are TRBV30 and TRBJ1-1; D is perhaps TRBD1 (6 bases). The CDR3 is made up of 14 amino acids. Looked up from germline, CDR1 is GTSNPN and CDR2 is SVGIG (reference sequence). Deletions cut 4 bases from V and 1 base from J, with 13 bases between. CDR3 amino acids: CAWIRGVGNTEAFF. CDR3 DNA: TGTGCCTGGATCAGGGGTGTGGGGAACACTGAAGCTTTCTTT.

V is TRBV28 and J is TRBJ2-2; D might be TRBD1 (5 bases). The V gene lost 6 bases and the J gene lost 2 bases, with 19 bases spanning the gap. This CDR3 spans 17 amino acids. The V gene's germline CDR1 is MDHEN and CDR2 SYDVKM. In DNA form, the CDR3 reads TGTGCCAGCAGACCCAAACTTAACAGGTTTAACACCGGGGAGCTGTTTTTT. Residues: CASRPKLNRFNTGELFF. The whole variable domain, filled in from reference TRBV28 and TRBJ2-2, reads DVKVTQSSRYLVKRTGEKVFLECVQDMDHENMFWYRQDPGLGLRLIYFSYDVKMKEKGDIPEGYSVSREKKERFSLILESASTNQTSMYLCASRPKLNRFNTGELFFGEGSRLTVL.

Only one count was recorded for this clone. This chain links TRBV9 with TRBJ2-1; no clear D. V gave up 0 bases and J gave up 1 base, with 8 bases separating them. The CDR3 spans 15 residues. The germline V gene has CDR1 SGDLS and CDR2 YYNGEE. The CDR3 sequence is CASSVVATSYNEQFF. Written as DNA, the CDR3 is TGTGCCAGCAGCGTAGTGGCAACTTCCTACAATGAGCAGTTCTTC.

This clone was observed once. The chain employs TRBV7-2 and TRBJ2-1; TRBD2 matches 9 bases. Germline lookup yields CDR1 SGHTA and CDR2 FQGNSA. This CDR3 has 15 amino acids. J gave up 6 bases and V 4 bases, and 7 bases lay outside the gene matches. CDR3 amino acids: CASSWRLAVGNEQFF. CDR3 nucleotide sequence: TGTGCCAGCAGCTGGAGACTAGCGGTAGGCAATGAGCAGTTCTTC.